Listed below are T cell receptor beta chains from one sample, sequenced in a study of metastatic and nonmetastatic thyroid tumors. MiXCR was used by TCRdb to re-call the PCR reads. The repertoire holds 27,000 or so clones, roughly 25% seen once, with 5.5% to 7% in the top ten. Sequencing input: blood. These receptors came from a female donor with papillary thyroid cancer or a benign thyroid nodule (not recorded which). Some clones in this sample may be carry-over from other donors' samples. The CDR3 runs from the conserved cysteine through the conserved F or W. The D gene is left open where the match is weak. A clone size is listed for some rows: how often the clone was seen (once, few, many), or a class if it is expanded.

CDR3: CSARWDPAYEQYF; DNA: TGCAGTGCTAGGTGGGACCCAGCCTACGAGCAGTACTTC; V: TRBV20-1; D: -; J: TRBJ2-7; size: -
CDR3: CASSFGAKGAEAFF; DNA: TGTGCCAGCAGCTTTGGGGCCAAGGGCGCTGAAGCTTTCTTT; V: TRBV7-8; D: -; J: TRBJ1-1; size: many
CDR3: CSAIGGSFETQYF; DNA: TGCAGTGCAATAGGAGGGTCTTTTGAGACCCAGTACTTC; V: TRBV20-1; D: -; J: TRBJ2-5; size: many
CDR3: CASSQPRLAPTDTQYF; DNA: TGCGCCAGCAGCCAACCCCGACTAGCCCCCACAGATACGCAGTATTTT; V: TRBV4-1; D: TRBD2; J: TRBJ2-3; size: -
CDR3: CATSDVGSRGDTQYF; DNA: TGTGCCACCAGTGATGTCGGGAGTCGGGGAGATACGCAGTATTTT; V: TRBV24-1; D: -; J: TRBJ2-3; size: many
CDR3: CASSIVIGNTIYF; DNA: TGTGCCAGTAGTATAGTAATTGGAAACACCATATATTTT; V: TRBV19; D: -; J: TRBJ1-3; size: medium-sized
CDR3: CASSTGRGYSNQPQHF; DNA: TGTGCCAGCAGTACCGGGCGCGGTTATAGCAATCAGCCCCAGCATTTT; V: TRBV6-1; D: -; J: TRBJ1-5; size: few
CDR3: CATSRGTRRRNTEAFF; DNA: TGTGCCACCAGCAGAGGGACTAGACGCAGGAACACTGAAGCTTTCTTT; V: TRBV15; D: -; J: TRBJ1-1; size: many
CDR3: CASSPEGTGLSPLHF; DNA: TGTGCCAGCTCACCTGAGGGGACAGGGTTGTCACCCCTCCACTTT; V: TRBV18; D: TRBD1; J: TRBJ1-6; size: many
CDR3: CASSASRQGPGNTIYF; DNA: TGTGCCAGCAGCGCAAGCCGACAGGGCCCTGGAAACACCATATATTTT; V: TRBV3-1; D: TRBD1; J: TRBJ1-3; size: -
CDR3: CASSPGTDPIAIYF; DNA: TGTGCCAGCAGTCCGGGCACTGACCCAATCGCCATATATTTT; V: TRBV6-1; D: -; J: TRBJ1-3; size: few
CDR3: CASSRPPETQYF; DNA: TGTGCCAGCAGTCGGCCCCCCGAGACCCAGTACTTC; V: TRBV6-1; D: -; J: TRBJ2-5; size: many
CDR3: CASSSLVREKLFF; DNA: TGTGCCAGCAGCTCCCTGGTTCGCGAAAAACTGTTTTTT; V: TRBV11-2; D: -; J: TRBJ1-4; size: many
CDR3: CASSWASHEQYF; DNA: TGTGCCAGCAGCTGGGCGAGCCACGAGCAGTACTTC; V: TRBV11-2; D: -; J: TRBJ2-7; size: -
CDR3: CSARGDIQETQYF; DNA: TGCAGTGCTAGGGGGGATATCCAAGAGACCCAGTACTTC; V: TRBV20-1; D: -; J: TRBJ2-5; size: -
CDR3: CASSLATGGNSPLHF; DNA: TGTGCCAGCAGCTTAGCAACAGGGGGCAATTCACCCCTCCACTTT; V: TRBV7-9; D: TRBD1; J: TRBJ1-6; size: many
CDR3: CASSEWVGTSGPKGTGELFF; DNA: TGTGCCAGCAGTGAATGGGTGGGGACTAGCGGGCCCAAGGGCACCGGGGAGCTGTTTTTT; V: TRBV25-1; D: TRBD2; J: TRBJ2-2; size: many
CDR3: CASSIGLAGEYEQFF; DNA: TGTGCCAGCAGCATCGGACTAGCGGGAGAATATGAGCAGTTCTTC; V: TRBV9; D: TRBD2; J: TRBJ2-1; size: many
CDR3: CASSQTDGTEAFF; DNA: TGTGCCAGCAGCCAAACGGATGGTACTGAAGCTTTCTTT; V: TRBV3-1; D: -; J: TRBJ1-1; size: many
CDR3: CASSLSALAEDTSTDTQYF; DNA: TGTGCCAGCAGTTTATCGGCCCTAGCGGAAGATACTAGCACAGATACGCAGTATTTT; V: TRBV28; D: TRBD2; J: TRBJ2-3; size: few
CDR3: CASSLYAGGPSYEQYF; DNA: TGTGCCAGCAGTTTATACGCAGGGGGCCCCTCCTACGAGCAGTACTTC; V: TRBV27; D: TRBD1; J: TRBJ2-7; size: -
CDR3: CAWNGGVYGYTF; DNA: TGTGCCTGGAACGGAGGGGTCTATGGCTACACCTTC; V: TRBV30; D: -; J: TRBJ1-2; size: -
CDR3: CASSSGHPAGNTEAFF; DNA: TGTGCCAGCAGTTCGGGACATCCGGCGGGGAACACTGAAGCTTTCTTT; V: TRBV27; D: -; J: TRBJ1-1; size: many
CDR3: CASSLGPGDGQTQHF; DNA: TGCGCCAGCAGCTTGGGACCAGGGGATGGGCAGACCCAGCATTTC; V: TRBV5-1; D: -; J: TRBJ1-5; size: -
CDR3: CASSSTGDDPYEQYF; DNA: TGTGCCAGCAGTTCAACAGGAGACGACCCCTACGAGCAGTACTTC; V: TRBV28; D: -; J: TRBJ2-7; size: medium-sized
CDR3: CASSRVGGETQYF; DNA: TGTGCCAGCAGCCGCGTAGGGGGAGAGACCCAGTACTTC; V: TRBV11-2; D: -; J: TRBJ2-5; size: many
CDR3: CASSQDRGGLRGNSPLHF; DNA: TGCGCCAGCAGCCAAGATCGGGGGGGGCTGCGAGGAAATTCACCCCTCCACTTT; V: TRBV4-1; D: -; J: TRBJ1-6; size: -
CDR3: CASSVAGGTPLYNEQFF; DNA: TGTGCCAGCAGCGTAGCTGGGGGGACCCCCCTCTACAATGAGCAGTTCTTC; V: TRBV9; D: -; J: TRBJ2-1; size: -
CDR3: CASRDLDGGSHSPLHF; DNA: TGTGCCAGCAGAGACTTAGACGGGGGATCGCATTCACCCCTCCACTTT; V: TRBV2; D: -; J: TRBJ1-6; size: many
CDR3: CASSYREDQPQHF; DNA: TGTGCCAGCAGTTACAGGGAGGATCAGCCCCAGCATTTT; V: TRBV12-3/TRBV12-4; D: -; J: TRBJ1-5; size: many
CDR3: CASSMRLAEQETQYF; DNA: TGTGCCAGCAGCATGCGACTAGCCGAACAAGAGACCCAGTACTTC; V: TRBV9; D: TRBD2; J: TRBJ2-5; size: many
CDR3: CASGLVQGLTNEQFF; DNA: TGTGCTAGTGGTTTGGTACAAGGACTAACGAATGAGCAGTTCTTC; V: TRBV12-5; D: -; J: TRBJ2-1; size: many
CDR3: CSAIFSGGRVEQYF; DNA: TGCAGTGCTATTTTCTCAGGGGGTCGGGTCGAGCAGTACTTC; V: TRBV20-1; D: TRBD1; J: TRBJ2-7; size: -
CDR3: CASSYSVRGVYGYTF; DNA: TGTGCCAGCAGTTACTCGGTGAGAGGGGTCTATGGCTACACCTTC; V: TRBV6-2/TRBV6-3; D: -; J: TRBJ1-2; size: few
CDR3: CASSLGQDYSGNTIYF; DNA: TGTGCCAGCAGTTTAGGACAGGACTACTCTGGAAACACCATATATTTT; V: TRBV12-3/TRBV12-4; D: -; J: TRBJ1-3; size: medium-sized
CDR3: CASSLPGQMYEQYF; DNA: TGTGCCAGCAGTCTTCCGGGACAGATGTACGAGCAGTACTTC; V: TRBV12-3/TRBV12-4; D: TRBD1; J: TRBJ2-7; size: few
CDR3: CSVTSAGGETQYF; DNA: TGCAGCGTCACCTCAGCAGGGGGGGAGACCCAGTACTTC; V: TRBV29-1; D: -; J: TRBJ2-5; size: many
CDR3: CSVGALAGGRNTEAFF; DNA: TGCAGCGTTGGTGCGTTAGCAGGGGGGAGGAACACTGAAGCTTTCTTT; V: TRBV29-1; D: TRBD1; J: TRBJ1-1; size: many
CDR3: CASSLTRGDRKSF; DNA: TGTGCCAGCAGCTTAACAAGAGGGGACAGGAAAAGTTTC; V: TRBV11-2; D: TRBD1; J: TRBJ2-7; size: medium-sized
CDR3: CASSQTTAAVLETQYF; DNA: TGTGCCAGCAGCCAGACCACAGCAGCGGTATTGGAGACCCAGTACTTC; V: TRBV4-2; D: -; J: TRBJ2-5; size: once
CDR3: CASSHRDRGLTGANVLTF; DNA: TGTGCCAGTAGTCACCGGGACAGGGGGCTGACTGGGGCCAACGTCCTGACTTTC; V: TRBV19; D: TRBD1; J: TRBJ2-6; size: many
CDR3: CASTQAATRESKPQHF; DNA: TGTGCCAGCACCCAGGCGGCAACACGGGAGAGTAAGCCCCAGCATTTT; V: TRBV6-2/TRBV6-3; D: -; J: TRBJ1-5; size: many
CDR3: CASSFRGTGLAGGGDIQYF; DNA: TGTGCCAGCAGCTTTCGAGGGACGGGACTAGCGGGGGGAGGAGACATTCAGTACTTC; V: TRBV11-1; D: TRBD2; J: TRBJ2-4; size: -
CDR3: CASSIRDTQYF; DNA: TGTGCCAGCAGCATTAGAGATACGCAGTATTTT; V: TRBV7-8; D: -; J: TRBJ2-3; size: many
CDR3: CASSLETGAYYGYTF; DNA: TGTGCCAGCAGCTTAGAAACAGGGGCCTACTATGGCTACACCTTC; V: TRBV11-2; D: TRBD1; J: TRBJ1-2; size: -
CDR3: CATRYSHYEQYF; DNA: TGCGCCACCAGGTACAGCCACTACGAGCAGTACTTC; V: TRBV6-2/TRBV6-3; D: -; J: TRBJ2-7; size: -
CDR3: CASREQGISNQPQHF; DNA: TGTGCCAGCAGGGAACAGGGGATTAGCAATCAGCCCCAGCATTTT; V: TRBV2; D: TRBD1; J: TRBJ1-5; size: many
CDR3: CASISSDTDTQYF; DNA: TGTGCCAGTATTTCTAGCGACACAGATACGCAGTATTTT; V: TRBV19; D: -; J: TRBJ2-3; size: many
CDR3: CASREQGRTSTDTQYF; DNA: TGCGCCAGCAGAGAACAGGGGCGCACTAGCACAGATACGCAGTATTTT; V: TRBV5-1; D: TRBD1; J: TRBJ2-3; size: many
CDR3: CSARGTSGAYNEQFF; DNA: TGCAGTGCTAGAGGCACTAGCGGGGCCTACAATGAGCAGTTCTTC; V: TRBV20-1; D: TRBD2; J: TRBJ2-1; size: -
CDR3: CASSTPAGGTSGELFF; DNA: TGTGCCAGTAGTACTCCAGCGGGAGGTACTAGCGGGGAGCTGTTTTTT; V: TRBV19; D: TRBD2; J: TRBJ2-2; size: many
CDR3: CASSLEAYEQYF; DNA: TGTGCCAGCAGCTTAGAGGCCTACGAGCAGTACTTC; V: TRBV7-9; D: -; J: TRBJ2-7; size: few
CDR3: CSAAPNTEAFF; DNA: TGCAGTGCTGCCCCGAACACTGAAGCTTTCTTT; V: TRBV20-1; D: -; J: TRBJ1-1; size: once
CDR3: CASSGYQSDEQFF; DNA: TGTGCCAGCAGCGGGTACCAGTCCGATGAGCAGTTCTTC; V: TRBV5-6; D: -; J: TRBJ2-1; size: -
CDR3: CASSSRLAGDTDTQYF; DNA: TGTGCCAGCTCATCAAGACTAGCGGGGGACACAGATACGCAGTATTTT; V: TRBV18; D: TRBD2; J: TRBJ2-3; size: -
CDR3: CASRVLHRQLTGQDEKLFF; DNA: TGTGCCAGCAGAGTACTTCACCGACAACTGACAGGTCAGGATGAAAAACTGTTTTTT; V: TRBV2; D: -; J: TRBJ1-4; size: -
CDR3: CSARGTSGVVDTQYF; DNA: TGCAGTGCTCGGGGGACTAGCGGGGTGGTCGATACGCAGTATTTT; V: TRBV20-1; D: TRBD2; J: TRBJ2-3; size: -
CDR3: CASRLAGDTGELFF; DNA: TGTGCCAGCCGACTAGCGGGGGACACCGGGGAGCTGTTTTTT; V: TRBV7-3; D: TRBD2; J: TRBJ2-2; size: many
CDR3: CSVSSGRYNEQFF; DNA: TGCAGCGTTTCTAGCGGGAGATACAATGAGCAGTTCTTC; V: TRBV29-1; D: TRBD2; J: TRBJ2-1; size: many
CDR3: CSAMGGNTEAFF; DNA: TGCAGTGCCATGGGGGGAAACACTGAAGCTTTCTTT; V: TRBV20-1; D: -; J: TRBJ1-1; size: -